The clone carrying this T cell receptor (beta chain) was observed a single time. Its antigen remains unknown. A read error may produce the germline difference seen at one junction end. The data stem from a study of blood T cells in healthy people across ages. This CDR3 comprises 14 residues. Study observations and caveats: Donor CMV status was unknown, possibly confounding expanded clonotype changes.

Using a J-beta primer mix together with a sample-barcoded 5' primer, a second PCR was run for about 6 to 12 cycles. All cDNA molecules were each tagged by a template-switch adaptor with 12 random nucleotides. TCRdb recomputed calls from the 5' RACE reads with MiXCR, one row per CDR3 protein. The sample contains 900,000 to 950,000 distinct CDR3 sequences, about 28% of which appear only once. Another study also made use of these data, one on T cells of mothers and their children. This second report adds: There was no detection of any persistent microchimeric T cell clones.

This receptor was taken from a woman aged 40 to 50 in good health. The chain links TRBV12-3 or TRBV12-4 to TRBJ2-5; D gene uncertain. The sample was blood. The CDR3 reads CVSTSSCTRETQYF. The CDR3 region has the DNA TGTGTCAGCACCTCATCGTGTACCCGAGAGACCCAGTACTTC.